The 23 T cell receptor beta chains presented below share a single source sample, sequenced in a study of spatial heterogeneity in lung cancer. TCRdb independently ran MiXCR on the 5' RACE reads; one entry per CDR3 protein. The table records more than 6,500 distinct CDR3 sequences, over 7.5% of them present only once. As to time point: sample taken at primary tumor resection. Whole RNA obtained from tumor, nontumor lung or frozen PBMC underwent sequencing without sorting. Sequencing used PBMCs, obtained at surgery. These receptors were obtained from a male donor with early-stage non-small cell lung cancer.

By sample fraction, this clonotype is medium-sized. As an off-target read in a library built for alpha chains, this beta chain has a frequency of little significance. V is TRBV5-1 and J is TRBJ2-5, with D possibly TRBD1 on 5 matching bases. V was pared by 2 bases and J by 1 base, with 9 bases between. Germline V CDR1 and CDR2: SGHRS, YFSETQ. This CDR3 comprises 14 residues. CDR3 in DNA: TGCGCCAGCAGCTTCCAAGGGGCCCAAGAGACCCAGTACTTC. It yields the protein CASSFQGAQETQYF.

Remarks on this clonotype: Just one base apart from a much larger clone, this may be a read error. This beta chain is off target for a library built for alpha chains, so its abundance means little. This CDR3 reads CVSSLAGGYNEQFF. The CDR3 nucleotides are TGTGTCAGCAGCTTAGCGGGAGGGTACAATGAGCAGTTCTTC. The chain has TRBV7-3 and TRBJ2-1, with TRBD2 matching 11 bases. The CDR3 totals 14 residues. The germline CDR1 and CDR2 sequences are SGHTA and FQGTGA.

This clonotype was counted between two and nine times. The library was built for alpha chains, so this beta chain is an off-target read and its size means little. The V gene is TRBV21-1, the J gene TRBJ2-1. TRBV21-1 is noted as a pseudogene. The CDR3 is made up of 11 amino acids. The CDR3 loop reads CASSKNNEQFF. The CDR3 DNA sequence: TGTGCCAGCAGCAAAAACAATGAGCAGTTCTTC.

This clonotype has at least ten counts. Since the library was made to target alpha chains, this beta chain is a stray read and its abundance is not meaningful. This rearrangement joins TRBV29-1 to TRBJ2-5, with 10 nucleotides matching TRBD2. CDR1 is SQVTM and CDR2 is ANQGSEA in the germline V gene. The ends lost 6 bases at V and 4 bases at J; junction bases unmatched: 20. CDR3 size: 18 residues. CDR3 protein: CSVETGFSGRAGSETQYF. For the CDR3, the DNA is TGCAGCGTGGAGACAGGGTTCAGCGGGAGGGCCGGTTCAGAGACCCAGTACTTC.

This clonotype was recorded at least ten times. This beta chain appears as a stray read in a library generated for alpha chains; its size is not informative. The CDR3 loop reads CASRPTSGRPSSYEQYF. As DNA, the CDR3 is TGCGCCAGCAGACCGACTAGCGGGAGGCCTAGCTCCTACGAGCAGTACTTC. This chain uses TRBV23-1 with TRBJ2-7, with 13 bases that match TRBD2. TRBV23-1 is annotated as an ORF whose role is uncertain. There are 17 residues in the CDR3. Trimming cost V 6 bases and J 0 bases; bases outside gene matches: 8.

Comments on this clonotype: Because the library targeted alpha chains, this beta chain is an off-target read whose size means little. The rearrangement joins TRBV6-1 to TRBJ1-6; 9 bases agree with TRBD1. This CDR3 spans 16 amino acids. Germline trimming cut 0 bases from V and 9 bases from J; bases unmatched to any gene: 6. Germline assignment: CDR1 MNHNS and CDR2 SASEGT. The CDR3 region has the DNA TGTGCCAGCAGTGAAGCACGGGACAGGGTACTTTCACCCCTCCACTTT. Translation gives CASSEARDRVLSPLHF.

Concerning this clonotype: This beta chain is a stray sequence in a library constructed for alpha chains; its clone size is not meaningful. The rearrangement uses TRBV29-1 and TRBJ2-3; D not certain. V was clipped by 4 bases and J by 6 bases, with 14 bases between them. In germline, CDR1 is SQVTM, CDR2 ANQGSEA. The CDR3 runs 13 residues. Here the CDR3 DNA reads TGCAGCGTTGTCACAGACGGGCTCGATACGCAGTATTTT. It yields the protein CSVVTDGLDTQYF.

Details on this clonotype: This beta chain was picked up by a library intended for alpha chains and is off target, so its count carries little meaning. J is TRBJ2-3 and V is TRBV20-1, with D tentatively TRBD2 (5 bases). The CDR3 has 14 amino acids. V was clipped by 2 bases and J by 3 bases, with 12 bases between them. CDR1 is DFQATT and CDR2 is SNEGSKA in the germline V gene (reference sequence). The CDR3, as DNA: TGCAGTGCTAGAATCGGGGAACAGACAGATACGCAGTATTTT. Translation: CSARIGEQTDTQYF.

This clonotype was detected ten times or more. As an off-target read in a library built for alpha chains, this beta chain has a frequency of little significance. CDR3 DNA: TGTGCCAGCAGCTCTCAGTACACTGAAGCTTTCTTT. Amino acid sequence: CASSSQYTEAFF. The J gene is TRBJ1-1, the V gene TRBV11-2, with D unclear. CDR1 and CDR2 from the germline V gene are SGHAT and FQNNGV. This CDR3 comprises 12 residues. V was clipped by 4 bases and J by 3 bases, with 6 bases between them.

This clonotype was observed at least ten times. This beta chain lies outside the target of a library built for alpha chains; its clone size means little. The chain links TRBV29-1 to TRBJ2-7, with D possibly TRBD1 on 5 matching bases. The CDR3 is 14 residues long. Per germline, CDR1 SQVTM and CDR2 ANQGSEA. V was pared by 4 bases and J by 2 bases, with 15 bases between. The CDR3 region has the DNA TGCAGCGTTGCGGTGACAGACCCACCCTACGAGCAGTACTTC. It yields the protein CSVAVTDPPYEQYF.

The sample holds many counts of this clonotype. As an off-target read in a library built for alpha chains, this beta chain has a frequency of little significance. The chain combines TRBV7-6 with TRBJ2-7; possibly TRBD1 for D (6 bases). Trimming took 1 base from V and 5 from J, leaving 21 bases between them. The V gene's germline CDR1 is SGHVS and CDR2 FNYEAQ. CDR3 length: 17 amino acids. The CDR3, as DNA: TGTGCCAGCAGCTTAGGTCGTGGACAGCCGAATTCCAACGAGCAGTACTTC. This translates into CASSLGRGQPNSNEQYF.

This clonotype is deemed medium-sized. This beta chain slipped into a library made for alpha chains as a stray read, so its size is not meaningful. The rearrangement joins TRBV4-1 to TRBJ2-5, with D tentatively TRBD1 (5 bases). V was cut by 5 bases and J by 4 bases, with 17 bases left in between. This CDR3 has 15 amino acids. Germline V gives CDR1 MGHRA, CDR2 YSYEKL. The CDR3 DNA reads TGCGCCAGCAGCTCCGGACAAGGGGTGGCAGAGACCCAGTACTTC. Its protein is CASSSGQGVAETQYF.

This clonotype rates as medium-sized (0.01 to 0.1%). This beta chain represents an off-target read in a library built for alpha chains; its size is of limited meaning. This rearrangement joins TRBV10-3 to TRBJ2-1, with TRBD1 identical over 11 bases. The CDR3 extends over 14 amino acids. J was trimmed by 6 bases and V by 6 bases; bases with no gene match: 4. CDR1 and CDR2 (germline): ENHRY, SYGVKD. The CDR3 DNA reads TGTGCCATCAGAGGACAGGGGGCTTTCAATGAGCAGTTCTTC. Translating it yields CAIRGQGAFNEQFF.

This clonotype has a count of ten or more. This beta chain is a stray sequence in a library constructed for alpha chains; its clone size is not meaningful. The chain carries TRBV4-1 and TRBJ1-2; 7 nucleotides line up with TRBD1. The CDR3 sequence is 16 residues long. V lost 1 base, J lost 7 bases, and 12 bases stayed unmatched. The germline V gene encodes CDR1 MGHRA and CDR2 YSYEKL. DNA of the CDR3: TGCGCCAGCAGCCAAGTTGCCGGACAGGATGGTCGTGGCTACACCTTC. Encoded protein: CASSQVAGQDGRGYTF.

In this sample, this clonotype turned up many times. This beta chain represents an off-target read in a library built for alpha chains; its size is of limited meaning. CDR3 coding DNA: TGTGCCAGCAGTGCTACCGACCGGGGAGGCTATGGCTACACCTTC. It translates to CASSATDRGGYGYTF. V usage is TRBV6-4 and J usage is TRBJ1-2; D unclear. The CDR3 is 15 residues long. Deletions cut 4 bases from V and 4 bases from J, with 16 bases between. Germline assignment: CDR1 MRHNA and CDR2 SNTAGT.

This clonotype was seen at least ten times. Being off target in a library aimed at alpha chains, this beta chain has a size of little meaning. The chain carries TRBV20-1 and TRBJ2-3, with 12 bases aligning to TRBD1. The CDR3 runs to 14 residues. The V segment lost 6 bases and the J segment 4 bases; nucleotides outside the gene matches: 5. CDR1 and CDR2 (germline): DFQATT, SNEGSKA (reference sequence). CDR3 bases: TGCAGTGCAGACGGGACAGGGGGCGCAGATACGCAGTATTTT. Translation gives CSADGTGGADTQYF.

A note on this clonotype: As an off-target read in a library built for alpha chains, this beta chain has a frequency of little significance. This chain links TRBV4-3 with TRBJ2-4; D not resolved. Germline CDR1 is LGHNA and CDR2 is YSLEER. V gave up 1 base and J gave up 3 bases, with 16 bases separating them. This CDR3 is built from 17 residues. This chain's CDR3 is CASSQGSGEGVKNIQYF. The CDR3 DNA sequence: TGCGCCAGCAGCCAAGGCAGTGGGGAAGGAGTCAAAAACATTCAGTACTTC.

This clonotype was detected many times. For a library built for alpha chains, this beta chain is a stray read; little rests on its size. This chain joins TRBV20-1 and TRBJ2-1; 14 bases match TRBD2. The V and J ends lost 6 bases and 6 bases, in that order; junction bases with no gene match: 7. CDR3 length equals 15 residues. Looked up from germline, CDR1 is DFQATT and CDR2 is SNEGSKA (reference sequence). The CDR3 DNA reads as TGCAGTGCCCTAAAAGGACTAGCGGGAGGCAATGAGCAGTTCTTC. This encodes CSALKGLAGGNEQFF.

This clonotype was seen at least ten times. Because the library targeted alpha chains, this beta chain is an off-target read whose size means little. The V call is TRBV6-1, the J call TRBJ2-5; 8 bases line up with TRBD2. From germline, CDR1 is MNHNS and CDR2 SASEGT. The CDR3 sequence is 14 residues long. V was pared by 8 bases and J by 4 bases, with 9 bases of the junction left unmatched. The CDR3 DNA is TGTGCCAGCGGGGAGCGGGAGCGTGGAGAGACCCAGTACTTC. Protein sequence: CASGERERGETQYF.

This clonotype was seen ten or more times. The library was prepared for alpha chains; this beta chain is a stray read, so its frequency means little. The CDR3 nucleotides read TGTGCCAGCACCGTACTAGGGCTCCACGAGCAGTACTTC. Residues: CASTVLGLHEQYF. The chain couples TRBV28 to TRBJ2-7, with D possibly matching TRBD2 (5 bases). V dropped 7 bases and J dropped 5 bases, with 15 bases sitting between them. The CDR3 is made up of 13 amino acids. Per germline, CDR1 MDHEN and CDR2 SYDVKM.

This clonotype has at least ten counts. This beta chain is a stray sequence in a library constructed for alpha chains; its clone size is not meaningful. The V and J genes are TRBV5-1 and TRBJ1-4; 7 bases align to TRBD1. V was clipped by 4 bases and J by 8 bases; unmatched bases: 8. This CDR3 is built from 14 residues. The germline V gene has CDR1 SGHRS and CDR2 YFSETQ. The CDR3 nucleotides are TGCGCCAGCAGCCCGACAGGGATTCAAGAAAAACTGTTTTTT. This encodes CASSPTGIQEKLFF.

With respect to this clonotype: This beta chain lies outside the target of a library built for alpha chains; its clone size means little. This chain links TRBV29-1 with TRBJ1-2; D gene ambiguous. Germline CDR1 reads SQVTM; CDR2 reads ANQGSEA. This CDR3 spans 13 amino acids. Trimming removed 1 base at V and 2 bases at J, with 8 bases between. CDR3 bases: TGCAGCGTTGAAGGACTGAGCAACTATGGCTACACCTTC. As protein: CSVEGLSNYGYTF.

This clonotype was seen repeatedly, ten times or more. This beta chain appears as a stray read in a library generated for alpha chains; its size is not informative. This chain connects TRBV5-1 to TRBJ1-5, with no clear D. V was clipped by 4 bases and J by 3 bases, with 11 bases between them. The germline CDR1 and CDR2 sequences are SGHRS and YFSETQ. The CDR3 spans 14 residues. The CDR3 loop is CASSQDGNNQPQHF. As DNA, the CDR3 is TGCGCCAGCAGCCAGGACGGAAACAATCAGCCCCAGCATTTT.